This T cell receptor beta chain was sequenced in a study of blood T cells in healthy people across ages (dated by TCRdb to between 2014 and 2017). Study-wide context: In model experiments, template switching captured about one uniquely barcoded TCR beta cDNA molecule for every two T cells. Donors of different ages were randomly distributed across sequencing lanes to avoid experimental bias. To track age-related changes in TCR beta repertoire diversity, the study relied on deep sequencing normalized with unique cDNA molecular identifiers. Two additional independent replicas of 1 million unique cDNA reads from the same blood draw were analyzed for two donors (one aged 18 to 29 and one aged 80 or older). The donors were split into four age groups: young (average 16 years), middle-aged (39), aged (approximately 59) and long-lived (approximately 80).

Reading the germline V gene (reference sequence) gives CDR1 LGHDT and CDR2 YNNKEL. Trimmed from V: 5 bases; trimmed from J: 3 bases; junction bases lacking a gene match: 8. The CDR3 sequence holds 16 residues, the cysteine and phenylalanine included. Solely the CDR3 DNA is kept, with 48 bases framed from the first base. Concerning this clonotype itself: The antigen it recognizes is unknown. Within one base of it there is no much larger clone, and no base qualities were kept.

Donors were roughly 40 systemically healthy Caucasian individuals from Russia aged roughly 6 to 90 years. Each donor gave 8 to 10 milliliters of peripheral blood, collected into EDTA-treated Vacutainer tubes. Ficoll-Paque density-gradient centrifugation was used to isolate PBMCs, with at least 7 million per sample. Total RNA, at least 5.5 micrograms per sample, was extracted from PBMCs with Trizol reagent. The percentages of naive CD45RAhigh/CD27high T cells were determined by flow cytometry on a PBMC aliquot from every donor. Library preparation was by 5' RACE. The sequencer listed for this sample is Illumina HiSeq 2500. A second roughly 6 to 12 cycle PCR used a sample-barcoded 5' primer and a J-beta primer mix. Each TCR beta cDNA molecule received a unique molecular identifier from a template-switch 5' adaptor carrying 12 random nucleotides. Each sample yielded at least 2.5 million CDR3-containing paired-end reads. First-strand cDNA was synthesized from all RNA with the Mint cDNA synthesis kit, primed by a TRBC-specific oligonucleotide. All cDNA was treated with uracil-DNA glycosylase and then went through a first 18-cycle PCR with the universal primers M1SS and BC2_uni_R. On the authors' methods: Normalization of each sample was performed by random selection of 1 million high-quality reads, each carrying a distinct molecular identifier. Reads sharing molecular identifiers were discarded rather than binned into consensus sequences. MiTCR, run with a Q25 quality threshold and the strictest error-elimination algorithm, handled CDR3 identification, clonotype clustering and error correction. A nonparametric unseen species model with Euler transformation was used to estimate lower-bound total TCR beta diversity. The public reads were reprocessed in TCRdb via fastp at Q25 and MiXCR, keeping in-frame beta chains. Records with the same CDR3 protein are collapsed into one entry carrying the most frequent genes and DNA. The V and J calls reflect TCRdb's pipeline rather than the authors' work. Across this sample there are hundreds of thousands of distinct CDR3 sequences, with 35% to 60% seen only once. The ten largest clones add up to around 18% of the sample.

The study at large found these results: Because donor CMV infection status was unknown, age-related changes in expanded clonotypes were potentially confounded. The percentage of naive T cells measured by flow cytometry correlated strongly with observed TCR beta diversity. Total diversity estimates from one million sequenced T cells were considered lower bounds and underestimates. Observed TCR beta diversity per million T cells fell roughly linearly with age, and a significant reduction was already apparent by age around 36. Since profiling was done on bulk unsorted PBMCs, naive and antigen-experienced compartments could not be conclusively compared. Compared with the aged group, the long-lived group had more naive CD4+ T cells, fewer expanded clones and increased TCR diversity, suggesting age selection.

The sequence derives from an elderly man in good health. The chain employs TRBV3-1 and TRBJ1-5, with 9 bases aligning to TRBD1. Sequenced material: blood. The CDR3 sequence is CASSKGQGLNNQPQHF. The base sequence is TGTGCCAGCAGCAAGGGACAGGGTTTGAACAATCAGCCCCAGCATTTT.